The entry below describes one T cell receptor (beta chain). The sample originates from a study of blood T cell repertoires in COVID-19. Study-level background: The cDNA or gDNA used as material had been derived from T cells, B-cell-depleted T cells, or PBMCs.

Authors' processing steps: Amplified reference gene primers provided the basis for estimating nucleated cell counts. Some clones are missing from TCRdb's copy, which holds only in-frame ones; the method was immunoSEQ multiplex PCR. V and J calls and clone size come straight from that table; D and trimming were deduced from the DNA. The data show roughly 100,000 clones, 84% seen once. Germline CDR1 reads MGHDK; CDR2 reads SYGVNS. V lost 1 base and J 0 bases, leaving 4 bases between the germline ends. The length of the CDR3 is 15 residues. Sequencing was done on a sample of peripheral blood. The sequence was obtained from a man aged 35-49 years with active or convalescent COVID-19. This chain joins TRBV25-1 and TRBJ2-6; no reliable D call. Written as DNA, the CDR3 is TGTGCCAGCAGTGAATGGGCCTCTGGGGCCAACGTCCTGACTTTC. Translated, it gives CASSEWASGANVLTF.